Described below is a single T cell receptor beta chain sequence and its context. This sample was included in a study of blood T cell repertoires in COVID-19. Study-wide context: Specimens from acute and convalescent COVID-19 originated in the United States, Italy and Spain. Nucleic acid was either cDNA or gDNA, and it came from T cells, B-cell-depleted T cells, or PBMCs.

Original analysis: Researchers report that nucleated cell counts were estimated from reference gene primer amplification. Produced via immunoSEQ multiplex PCR; TCRdb's table is partial and in-frame only. V, J and clone size derive from that table, while D and trimming were established from the DNA sequence. The sample holds around 200,000 clones, 85% to 90% seen once. The V gene end was trimmed by 3 bases and the J gene end by 0 bases; junction bases not matched to a gene: 5. Germline assignment: CDR1 DFQATT and CDR2 SNEGSKA (reference sequence). The CDR3 is 16 residues long. The receptor was isolated from a woman between 18 and 30 years old who had recovered from COVID-19. Sequencing was performed on peripheral blood. This chain links TRBV20-1 with TRBJ2-1, with TRBD2 matching 10 bases. In DNA, the CDR3 is TGCAGTGCTAGTCGGGCTAGCGGGAGCTCCTACAATGAGCAGTTCTTC. It yields the protein CSASRASGSSYNEQFF.